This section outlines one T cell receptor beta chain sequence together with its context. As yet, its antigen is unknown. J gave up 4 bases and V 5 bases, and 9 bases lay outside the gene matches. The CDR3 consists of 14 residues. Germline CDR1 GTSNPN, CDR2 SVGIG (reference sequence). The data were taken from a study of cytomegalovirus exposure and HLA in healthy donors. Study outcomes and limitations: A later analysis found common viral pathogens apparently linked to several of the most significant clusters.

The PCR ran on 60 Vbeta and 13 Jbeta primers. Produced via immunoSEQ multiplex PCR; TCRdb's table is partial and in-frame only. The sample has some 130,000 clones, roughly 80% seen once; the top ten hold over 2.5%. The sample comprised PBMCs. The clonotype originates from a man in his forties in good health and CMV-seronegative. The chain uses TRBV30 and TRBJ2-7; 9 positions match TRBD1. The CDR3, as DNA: TGTGCCTGGGCAACCGGGACAGGGAAGTACGAGCAGTACTTC. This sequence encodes CAWATGTGKYEQYF.